This TCR beta chain was identified in a study of molecular identifiers for immune sequencing clone quantification. Whole-study results and caveats: Identical TCR molecules can share a barcode, and this sharing could underestimate highly expanded clone sizes.

The V gene's germline CDR1 is SQVTM and CDR2 ANQGSEA. The ends were cut back, 4 bases at V and 9 bases at J, with 14 bases in the middle. The CDR3 is 12 residues long. Preparation methods for the bulk TCR libraries were those previously described, with listed TCR primers. TCRdb ran MiXCR on the PCR reads and lists one entry per CDR3 protein. In the table there are 45,000 to 55,000 distinct CDR3 sequences, about a third of which are singletons. This clonotype showed up many times. Its cognate antigen is unknown. The J gene is TRBJ2-3, the V gene TRBV29-1, with D possibly TRBD2 on 6 matching bases. The sample was naive CD8+ T cells from blood, with Jurkat cell RNA spiked in. Indicated subset: FACS-sorted CD8+CD4-CCR7+CD45RA+ naive T cells. This sequence originates from a human donor in good health. Some libraries in this study had Jurkat cell RNA spiked in. The CDR3 sequence: CSVVAEVRTQYF. The CDR3 DNA sequence: TGCAGCGTTGTAGCGGAGGTACGGACGCAGTATTTT.